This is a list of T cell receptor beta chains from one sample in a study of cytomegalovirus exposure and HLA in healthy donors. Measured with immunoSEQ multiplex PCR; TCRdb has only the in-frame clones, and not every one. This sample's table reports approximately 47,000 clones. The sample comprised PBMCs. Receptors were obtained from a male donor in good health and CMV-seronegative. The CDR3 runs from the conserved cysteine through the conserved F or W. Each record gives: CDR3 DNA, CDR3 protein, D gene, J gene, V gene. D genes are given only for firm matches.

cdr3_nt: TGTGCCAGCAGCGTACAACCGGGACAGTACTCCTACGAGCAGTACTTC; cdr3_aa: CASSVQPGQYSYEQYF; d_call: TRBD1; j_call: TRBJ2-7; v_call: TRBV9
cdr3_nt: TGCGCCAGCAGCCAAGATCAGGCCAGGGGTAATTCACCCCTCCACTTT; cdr3_aa: CASSQDQARGNSPLHF; d_call: NA; j_call: TRBJ1-6; v_call: TRBV4-1
cdr3_nt: TGTGCCAGCAGTAGCGGGGCCACCGGGGAGCTGTTTTTT; cdr3_aa: CASSSGATGELFF; d_call: TRBD2; j_call: TRBJ2-2; v_call: TRBV6-4
cdr3_nt: TGTGCCAGCAGACGAACAGGGAAAGAGACCCAGTACTTC; cdr3_aa: CASRRTGKETQYF; d_call: NA; j_call: TRBJ2-5; v_call: TRBV14
cdr3_nt: TGCAGCGTTGAATACAGGGACGAGCAGTACTTC; cdr3_aa: CSVEYRDEQYF; d_call: NA; j_call: TRBJ2-7; v_call: TRBV29-1
cdr3_nt: TGTGCCAGCAGTCGCGGACAAGGGCCTGCCTACGAGCAGTACTTC; cdr3_aa: CASSRGQGPAYEQYF; d_call: NA; j_call: TRBJ2-7; v_call: TRBV6-6
cdr3_nt: TGCGCCAGCAGCTTGGAATACAATCAGCCCCAGCATTTT; cdr3_aa: CASSLEYNQPQHF; d_call: NA; j_call: TRBJ1-5; v_call: TRBV5-1
cdr3_nt: TGCGCCAGCAGCTTGGAAGCTAGCGGGATAGGTGAGCAGTACTTC; cdr3_aa: CASSLEASGIGEQYF; d_call: TRBD2; j_call: TRBJ2-7; v_call: TRBV5-1
cdr3_nt: TGCGCCAGCAGCCAAGTCAAAGGGGACTATGGCTACACCTTC; cdr3_aa: CASSQVKGDYGYTF; d_call: NA; j_call: TRBJ1-2; v_call: TRBV4-1
cdr3_nt: TGCGCCAGCAGCCAAGGCTCGGGGACAAGGACCGGGGAGCTGTTTTTT; cdr3_aa: CASSQGSGTRTGELFF; d_call: NA; j_call: TRBJ2-2; v_call: TRBV4-3
cdr3_nt: TGTGCCAGCAGACCACAGTTGAACACTGAAGCTTTCTTT; cdr3_aa: CASRPQLNTEAFF; d_call: NA; j_call: TRBJ1-1; v_call: TRBV27
cdr3_nt: TGTGCCAGCGGGGTCTACTCTGGAAACACCATATATTTT; cdr3_aa: CASGVYSGNTIYF; d_call: NA; j_call: TRBJ1-3; v_call: TRBV19
cdr3_nt: TGTGCCAGCAGCGGCGGGACAGGGGTCGACACTGAAGCTTTCTTT; cdr3_aa: CASSGGTGVDTEAFF; d_call: TRBD1; j_call: TRBJ1-1; v_call: TRBV5-8
cdr3_nt: TGTGCCAGCTCATACGACAGCACTGAAGCTTTCTTT; cdr3_aa: CASSYDSTEAFF; d_call: NA; j_call: TRBJ1-1; v_call: TRBV18
cdr3_nt: TGCGCCAGCAGCCCAGTGGGTGTGGTAGCGGGGTACAATGAGCAGTTCTTC; cdr3_aa: CASSPVGVVAGYNEQFF; d_call: TRBD2; j_call: TRBJ2-1; v_call: TRBV4-3
cdr3_nt: TGTGCCAGCAGTTACTCCGGGACAGGAGGCTCAGATACGCAGTATTTT; cdr3_aa: CASSYSGTGGSDTQYF; d_call: TRBD1; j_call: TRBJ2-3; v_call: TRBV6-5
cdr3_nt: TGTGCCAGTAGTGCCTTCCCAGGGGGCGAGAACACTGAAGCTTTCTTT; cdr3_aa: CASSAFPGGENTEAFF; d_call: TRBD1; j_call: TRBJ1-1; v_call: TRBV19
cdr3_nt: TGTGCCAGCAGAAACAGGGCAGGTAGTCAGCCCCAGCATTTT; cdr3_aa: CASRNRAGSQPQHF; d_call: NA; j_call: TRBJ1-5; v_call: TRBV6-5
cdr3_nt: TGTGCCAGCAGCCAAGATATGGCGACCCAGTACTTC; cdr3_aa: CASSQDMATQYF; d_call: NA; j_call: TRBJ2-5; v_call: TRBV4-2
cdr3_nt: TGTGCCAGCAGCTTGCCAGGGATCAATGAAAAACTGTTTTTT; cdr3_aa: CASSLPGINEKLFF; d_call: NA; j_call: TRBJ1-4; v_call: TRBV11-2
cdr3_nt: TGTGCCAGCAGCTTAGCCGGCCAGGGGGCGCACGAGCAGTACTTC; cdr3_aa: CASSLAGQGAHEQYF; d_call: TRBD1; j_call: TRBJ2-7; v_call: TRBV7-8
cdr3_nt: TGTGCCAGCAGTTACCGGGGACTGGTACAAGAGGGCTACACCTTC; cdr3_aa: CASSYRGLVQEGYTF; d_call: NA; j_call: TRBJ1-2; v_call: TRBV6-6
cdr3_nt: TGCAGCGGTGGAGCGGGGTCCGCAGATACGCAGTATTTT; cdr3_aa: CSGGAGSADTQYF; d_call: TRBD2; j_call: TRBJ2-3; v_call: TRBV29-1
cdr3_nt: TGCGCCAGCAGCATGGGACAGGGCAATGAGCAGTTCTTC; cdr3_aa: CASSMGQGNEQFF; d_call: TRBD1; j_call: TRBJ2-1; v_call: TRBV5-1
cdr3_nt: TGCGCCAGCAGCTTCGACAGGGGTTCAGGGGCCAACGTCCTGACTTTC; cdr3_aa: CASSFDRGSGANVLTF; d_call: TRBD1; j_call: TRBJ2-6; v_call: TRBV5-1
cdr3_nt: TGTGCCAGCAGAAGAGGACAGGGGGATGCCCATGGCTACACCTTC; cdr3_aa: CASRRGQGDAHGYTF; d_call: TRBD1; j_call: TRBJ1-2; v_call: TRBV7-9
cdr3_nt: TGCGCCAGCAGCCAAGATCGGTCGAGGGGGGGAAATTCACCCCTCCACTTT; cdr3_aa: CASSQDRSRGGNSPLHF; d_call: NA; j_call: TRBJ1-6; v_call: TRBV4-1
cdr3_nt: TGTGCCAGCAGTGAATGGACAGCCGAGGGGGGCTACACCTTC; cdr3_aa: CASSEWTAEGGYTF; d_call: NA; j_call: TRBJ1-2; v_call: TRBV6-1
cdr3_nt: TGTGCCAGCTCGCCGGGGGGGGATCATTCACCCCTCCACTTT; cdr3_aa: CASSPGGDHSPLHF; d_call: NA; j_call: TRBJ1-6; v_call: TRBV18
cdr3_nt: TGTGCCAGCTCACCCTCGGACAGGCCTAACTATGGCTACACCTTC; cdr3_aa: CASSPSDRPNYGYTF; d_call: TRBD1; j_call: TRBJ1-2; v_call: TRBV18
cdr3_nt: TGTGCCAGCAGTTCCGGACAGGAGGGGGGAGGCTACACCTTC; cdr3_aa: CASSSGQEGGGYTF; d_call: TRBD1; j_call: TRBJ1-2; v_call: TRBV6-5
cdr3_nt: TGTGCCAGCAGTTTAACGGGGGACGAGCAGTACTTC; cdr3_aa: CASSLTGDEQYF; d_call: NA; j_call: TRBJ2-7; v_call: TRBV27
cdr3_nt: TGTGCCAGCAGCCCCGGCGGGAATTCACCCCTCCACTTT; cdr3_aa: CASSPGGNSPLHF; d_call: NA; j_call: TRBJ1-6; v_call: TRBV7-3
cdr3_nt: TGCGCCAGCAGCTTGAACAGGGCGTTATCCTACGAGCAGTACTTC; cdr3_aa: CASSLNRALSYEQYF; d_call: NA; j_call: TRBJ2-7; v_call: TRBV5-1
cdr3_nt: TGTGCCTGGAGTTCCCCCAACACAGGGGGCAAATTCCTATACGAGCAGTACTTC; cdr3_aa: CAWSSPNTGGKFLYEQYF; d_call: TRBD1; j_call: TRBJ2-7; v_call: TRBV30
cdr3_nt: TGTGCCAGCAGAAAGTCAGGGATGAATTCACCCCTCCACTTT; cdr3_aa: CASRKSGMNSPLHF; d_call: NA; j_call: TRBJ1-6; v_call: TRBV6-5
cdr3_nt: TGCAGCGTTGAAGTGGTAATTAGGGACACTAGCTCCTACAATGAGCAGTTCTTC; cdr3_aa: CSVEVVIRDTSSYNEQFF; d_call: NA; j_call: TRBJ2-1; v_call: TRBV29-1
cdr3_nt: TGCAGCGTTGGGGGATGGGTGGGGAGAAGCACAGATACGCAGTATTTT; cdr3_aa: CSVGGWVGRSTDTQYF; d_call: NA; j_call: TRBJ2-3; v_call: TRBV29-1
cdr3_nt: TGCGCCAGCAGCCAAGCGGAGAGCGCCTACGAGCAGTACTTC; cdr3_aa: CASSQAESAYEQYF; d_call: NA; j_call: TRBJ2-7; v_call: TRBV4-1
cdr3_nt: TGTGCCACCAGCGGGAGACACAGGGATGGCGCCTACGAGCAGTACTTC; cdr3_aa: CATSGRHRDGAYEQYF; d_call: NA; j_call: TRBJ2-7; v_call: TRBV15
cdr3_nt: TGTGCCAGTAGCCGGGAAAGGGGAGGTTCACCCCTCCACTTT; cdr3_aa: CASSRERGGSPLHF; d_call: NA; j_call: TRBJ1-6; v_call: TRBV19
cdr3_nt: TGTGCCAGCAGCTTTAGGCGGGCCGGGACAGCCCCTGAAGCTTTCTTT; cdr3_aa: CASSFRRAGTAPEAFF; d_call: TRBD1; j_call: TRBJ1-1; v_call: TRBV11-2
cdr3_nt: TGTGCCAGCAGCTCACGACCTGGACAGGGCAACTCCTACAATGAGCAGTTCTTC; cdr3_aa: CASSSRPGQGNSYNEQFF; d_call: TRBD1; j_call: TRBJ2-1; v_call: TRBV9
cdr3_nt: TGTGCCAGCAGTTACGAGGTGAGGGAGGAAAAACTGTTTTTT; cdr3_aa: CASSYEVREEKLFF; d_call: NA; j_call: TRBJ1-4; v_call: TRBV6-6
cdr3_nt: TGTGCCAGCAGCTTGTTCCGGGGGACTGAAGCTTTCTTT; cdr3_aa: CASSLFRGTEAFF; d_call: NA; j_call: TRBJ1-1; v_call: TRBV5-8
cdr3_nt: TGTGCCAGTAGACCTACAGGGGCCTATGGCTACACCTTC; cdr3_aa: CASRPTGAYGYTF; d_call: TRBD1; j_call: TRBJ1-2; v_call: TRBV19
cdr3_nt: TGTGCCAGCAGCAACGACGGGACAGGCTACTATGGCTACACCTTC; cdr3_aa: CASSNDGTGYYGYTF; d_call: TRBD1; j_call: TRBJ1-2; v_call: TRBV6-5